The T cell receptor beta chain described here comes from a study of blood T cell repertoires in COVID-19 (TCRdb year 2020). A note on the overall study: The collaborator samples originated in the United States, Italy and Spain and spanned the acute and convalescent phases of COVID-19. The material from the prospective study consisted of cDNA or gDNA derived from T cells, B-cell-depleted T cells, or PBMCs. The dataset comprised deeply sampled blood TCRbeta repertoires from subjects exposed to, actively infected with, or recovered from COVID-19. The repertoires were released in a freely available public database intended as a resource for research on the immune response to SARS-CoV-2. Samples were obtained from the ongoing ImmuneRACE study (first 160 participants) and from some 1,200 subjects provided by 6 global collaborators. Nearly every sample came with metadata listing a de-identified subject ID, COVID-19 status, age in years and sex. Where available, HLA class I and class II types were taken from metadata supplied by the sample provider and were not determined by assay-based typing. On the study overall, not on this receptor specifically: How much clinical and demographic metadata was included differed by source and by participant, and the metadata was provided uncurated.

In the case of this clone: It has no known antigen specificity. Base qualities are not provided; no much larger clone lies one nucleotide away.

TCRbeta CDR3 regions were amplified from genomic DNA using the immunoSEQ Assay, a bias-controlled multiplex PCR. Regarding the original processing steps: Within the assay, amplification of reference gene primers was used to estimate how many nucleated cells each sample contained. Sequence reads were collapsed and filtered to measure the absolute abundance of every unique TCRbeta CDR3 rearrangement. For each sample, productive Simpson clonality was calculated as the square root of Simpson's diversity index over productive rearrangements. The immuneACCESS repertoire file appears here via TCRdb, limited to in-frame rearrangements. These files lack a portion of the clones; in checked studies, under half of the deficit traces to unresolved V genes, and the cause of the others is not known. The V and J calls and clone size were taken over from that table, and D and trimming were inferred from the DNA. Here the sample has 110,000 to 150,000 clones; roughly 80% occur a single time. The top ten clonotypes cover 5% to 6.5% of the sample.

Enrolling through a virtual design, the prospective study's participants ranged in age from about 18 to 89 years and lived across 24 United States geographic areas. In the prospective study, cohorts were assigned on the basis of participant-reported clinical history obtained from a screening survey and a study questionnaire. Recovered participants in ImmuneRACE Cohort 3 were defined as having two consecutive negative NP/OP PCR tests, clearance from a healthcare professional, or resolution of symptoms. In the prospective study, whole blood, serum and a nasopharyngeal or oropharyngeal swab were collected from each participant by mobile phlebotomists. Participants in the prospective study had the option to provide additional blood draws and questionnaires over a roughly 2-month period. Blood samples from the prospective study were shipped frozen or at room temperature prior to DNA extraction. The sequenced sample was PBMCs or T cells enriched from blood (not recorded which). The source of this sequence is a woman aged 45 to 65 who had recovered from COVID-19.

The CDR3: CASRPGTTNEKLFF. At the DNA level, the sequence is TGCGCCAGCAGGCCGGGGACAACTAATGAAAAACTGTTTTTT. Recombination connected TRBV5-1 to TRBJ1-4; confidence is insufficient to name the D gene. The CDR3, cysteine through phenylalanine, is 14 amino acids long. Kept here is only the CDR3 DNA, which spans 42 bases and is read in frame from base 1. V and J lose 5 bases and 0 bases, and a span of 8 bases separates them. CDR1 and CDR2 were assigned from the germline V gene as SGHRS and YFSETQ.